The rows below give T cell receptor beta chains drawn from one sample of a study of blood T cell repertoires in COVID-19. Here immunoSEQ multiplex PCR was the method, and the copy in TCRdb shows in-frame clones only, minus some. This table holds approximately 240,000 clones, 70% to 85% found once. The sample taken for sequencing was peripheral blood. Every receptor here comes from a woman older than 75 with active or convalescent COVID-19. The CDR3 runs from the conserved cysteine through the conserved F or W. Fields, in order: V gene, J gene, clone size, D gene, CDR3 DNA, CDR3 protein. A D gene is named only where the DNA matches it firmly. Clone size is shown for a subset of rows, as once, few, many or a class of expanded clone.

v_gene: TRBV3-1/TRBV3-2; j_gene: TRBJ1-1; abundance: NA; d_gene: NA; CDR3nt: TGTGCCAGCAGCCAAGGGGCAGGGAACACTGAAGCTTTCTTT; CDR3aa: CASSQGAGNTEAFF
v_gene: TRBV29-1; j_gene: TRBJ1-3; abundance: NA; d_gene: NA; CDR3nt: TGCAGCGTTGGTTTTGGGGCCTCGTCTGGAAACACCATATATTTT; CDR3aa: CSVGFGASSGNTIYF
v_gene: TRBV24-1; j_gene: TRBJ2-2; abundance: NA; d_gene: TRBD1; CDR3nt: TGTGCCACCAGGGACAGGGACACCGGGGAGCTGTTTTTT; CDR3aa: CATRDRDTGELFF
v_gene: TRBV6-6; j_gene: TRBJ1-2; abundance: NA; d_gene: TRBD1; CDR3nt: TGTGCCAGCAGTCTTCAAACAGGGGGATATGGCTACACCTTC; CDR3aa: CASSLQTGGYGYTF
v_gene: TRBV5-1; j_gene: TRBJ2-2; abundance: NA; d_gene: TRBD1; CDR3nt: TGCGCCAGCAGCTTCCGGGACAGTCGGACCGGGGAGCTGTTTTTT; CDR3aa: CASSFRDSRTGELFF
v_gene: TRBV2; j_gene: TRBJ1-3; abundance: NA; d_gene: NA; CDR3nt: TGTGCCAGCAGTGCCTGGAGGACCTCTGGAAACACCATATATTTT; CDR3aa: CASSAWRTSGNTIYF
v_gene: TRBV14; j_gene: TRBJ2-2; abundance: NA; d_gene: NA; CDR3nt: TGTGCCAGCAGCCCACAGGCCCCCGGGGAGCTGTTTTTT; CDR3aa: CASSPQAPGELFF
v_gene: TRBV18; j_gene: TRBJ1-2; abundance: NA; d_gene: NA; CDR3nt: TGTGCCAGCTCACCCCCCAACCACGAGGGTGGCTACACCTTC; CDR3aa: CASSPPNHEGGYTF
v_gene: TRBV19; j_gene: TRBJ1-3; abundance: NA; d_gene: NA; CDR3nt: TGTGCCAGTAGTACCACAGGGAGCTCTGGAAACACCATATATTTT; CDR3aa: CASSTTGSSGNTIYF
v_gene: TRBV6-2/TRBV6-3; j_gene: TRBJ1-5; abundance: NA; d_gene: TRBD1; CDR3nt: TGTGCCAGCAGTTTAGACAGGGGGCAGGGAAATCAGCCCCAGCATTTT; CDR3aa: CASSLDRGQGNQPQHF
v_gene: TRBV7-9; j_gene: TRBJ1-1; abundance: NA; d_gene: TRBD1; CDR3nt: TGTGCCAGCAGACAAACAGGGGGCTACACTGAAGCTTTCTTT; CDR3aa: CASRQTGGYTEAFF
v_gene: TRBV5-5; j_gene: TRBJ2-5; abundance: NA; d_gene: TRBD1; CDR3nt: TGTGCCAGCAGCCTAGGGACAGGGGTAGGGGAGACCCAGTACTTC; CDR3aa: CASSLGTGVGETQYF
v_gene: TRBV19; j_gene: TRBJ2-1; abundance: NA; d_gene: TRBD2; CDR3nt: TGTGCCACCACGGGGCTAGCGGGGGGTTTAGGTGAGCAGTTCTTC; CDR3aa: CATTGLAGGLGEQFF
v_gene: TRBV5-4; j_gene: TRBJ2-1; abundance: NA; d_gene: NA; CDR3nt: TGTGCCAGCAGCTTGGATAGTAGCAGTAATGAGCAGTTCTTC; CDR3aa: CASSLDSSSNEQFF
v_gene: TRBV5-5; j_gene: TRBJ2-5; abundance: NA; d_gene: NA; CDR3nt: TGTGCCAGCAGCTTGGGACTAGTACACGAGACCCAGTACTTC; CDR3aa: CASSLGLVHETQYF
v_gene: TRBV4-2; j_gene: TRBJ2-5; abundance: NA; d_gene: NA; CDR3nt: TGTGCCAGCAGCCAAGAGGGGAAGGGCGGGGAGACCCAGTACTTC; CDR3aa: CASSQEGKGGETQYF
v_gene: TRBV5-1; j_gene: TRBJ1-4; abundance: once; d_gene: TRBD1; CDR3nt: TGCGCCAGCGGGGACAGGGGAGGAGAAAAACTGTTTTTT; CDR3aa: CASGDRGGEKLFF
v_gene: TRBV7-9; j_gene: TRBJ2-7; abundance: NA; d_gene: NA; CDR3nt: TGTGCCAGCAGCCTCGACGTGGCGGCGGGACGAACCTACGAGCAGTACTTC; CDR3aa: CASSLDVAAGRTYEQYF
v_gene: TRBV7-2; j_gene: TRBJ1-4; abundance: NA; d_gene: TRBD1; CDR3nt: TGTGCCAGCAGCTTACCCCGGACAGGGGGCTTTAATGAAAAACTGTTTTTT; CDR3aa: CASSLPRTGGFNEKLFF
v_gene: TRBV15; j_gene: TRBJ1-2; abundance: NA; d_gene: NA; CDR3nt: TGTGCCACCAGCCCCAGCCTGGGGGCAGGCTATGGCTACACCTTC; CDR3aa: CATSPSLGAGYGYTF
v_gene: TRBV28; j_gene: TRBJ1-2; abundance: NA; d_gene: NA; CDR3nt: TGTGCCAGCAGTTTATGGGGGGCGCCCCGTGGCTACACCTTC; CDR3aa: CASSLWGAPRGYTF
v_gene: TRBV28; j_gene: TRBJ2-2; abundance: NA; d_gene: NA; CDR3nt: TGTGCCAGCACCGGGGGTAACGCGAACACCGGGGAGCTGTTTTTT; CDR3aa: CASTGGNANTGELFF
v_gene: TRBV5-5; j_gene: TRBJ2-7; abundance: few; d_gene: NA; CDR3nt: TGTGCCAGCAGCTTGGACACCGCCTACGAGCAGTACTTC; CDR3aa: CASSLDTAYEQYF
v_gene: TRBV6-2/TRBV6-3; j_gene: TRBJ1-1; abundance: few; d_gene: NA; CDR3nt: TGTGCCAGCAGCCTGAGCCTACCCAGGGGCACTGAAGCTTTCTTT; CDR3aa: CASSLSLPRGTEAFF
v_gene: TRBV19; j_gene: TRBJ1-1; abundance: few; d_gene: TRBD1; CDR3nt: TGTGCCAGTAGTATGAGTACAGGGGTCACTGAAGCTTTCTTT; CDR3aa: CASSMSTGVTEAFF
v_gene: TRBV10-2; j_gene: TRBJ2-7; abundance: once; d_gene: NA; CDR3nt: TGCGCCAGCAGAGGACAGTCGTTTAACTCCTACGAGCAGTACTTC; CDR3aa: CASRGQSFNSYEQYF
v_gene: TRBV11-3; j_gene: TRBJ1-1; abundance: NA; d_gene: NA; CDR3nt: TGTGCCAGCAGCTTACTACGGGAGACTGAAGCTTTCTTT; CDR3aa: CASSLLRETEAFF
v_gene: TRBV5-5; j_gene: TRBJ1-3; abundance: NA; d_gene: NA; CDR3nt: TGTGCCAGCAGCTTGGGGGGCCAGGCCCCTTCCATATATTTT; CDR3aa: CASSLGGQAPSIYF
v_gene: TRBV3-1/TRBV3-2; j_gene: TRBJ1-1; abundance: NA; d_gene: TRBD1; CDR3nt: TGTGCCAGCAGCCGGGGAACAGGGGGCACTGAAGCTTTCTTT; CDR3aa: CASSRGTGGTEAFF
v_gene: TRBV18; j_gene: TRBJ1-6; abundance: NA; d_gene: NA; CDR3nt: TGTGCCAGCTCACCACTCGGGGGGCAGACCTACTCACCCCTCCACTTT; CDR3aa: CASSPLGGQTYSPLHF
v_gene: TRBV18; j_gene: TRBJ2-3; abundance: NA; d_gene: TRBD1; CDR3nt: TGTGCCAGCTCACCACCAGGGCAGGGGGCCTTCACAGATACGCAGTATTTT; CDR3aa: CASSPPGQGAFTDTQYF
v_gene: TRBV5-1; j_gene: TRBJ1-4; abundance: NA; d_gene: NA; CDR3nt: TGCGCCAGCAGCGCCCGGTCTAATGAAAAACTGTTTTTT; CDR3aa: CASSARSNEKLFF
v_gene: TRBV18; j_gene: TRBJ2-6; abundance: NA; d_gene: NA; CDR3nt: TGTGCCAGCTCACCAGGACGGGACTGGGGCTCTGGGGCCAACGTCCTGACTTTC; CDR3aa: CASSPGRDWGSGANVLTF
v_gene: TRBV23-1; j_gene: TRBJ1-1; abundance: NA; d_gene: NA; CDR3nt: TGCGCCAGCAGTCCCGTTCGGGTCCTGGACACTGAAGCTTTCTTT; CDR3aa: CASSPVRVLDTEAFF
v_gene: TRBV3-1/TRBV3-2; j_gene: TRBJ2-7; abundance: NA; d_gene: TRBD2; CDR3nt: TGTGCCAGCAGTTCGACTAGCGGGGGGGCGTACGAGCAGTACTTC; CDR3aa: CASSSTSGGAYEQYF
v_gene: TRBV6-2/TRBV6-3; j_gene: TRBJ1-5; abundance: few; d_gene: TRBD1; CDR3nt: TGTGCCAGCAGTTACTCGGCCCTAGTCGGACAGGGTTCATATAGCAATCAGCCCCAGCATTTT; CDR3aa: CASSYSALVGQGSYSNQPQHF
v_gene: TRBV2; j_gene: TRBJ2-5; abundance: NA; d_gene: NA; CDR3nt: TGTGCCAGCAGTGCGGTCGGTGGGGGGTTCGGAGAGACCCAGTACTTC; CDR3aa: CASSAVGGGFGETQYF
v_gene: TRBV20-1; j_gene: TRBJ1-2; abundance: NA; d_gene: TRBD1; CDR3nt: TGCAGTGCTAGTGTCAGGGGGCGTATATGGGCAGGCTACACCTTC; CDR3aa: CSASVRGRIWAGYTF
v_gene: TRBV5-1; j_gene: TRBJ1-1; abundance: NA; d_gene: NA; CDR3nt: TGCGCCAGCAGCGTGACTCAGAACACTGAAGCTTTCTTT; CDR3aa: CASSVTQNTEAFF